Listed here are 24 T cell receptor beta chains from one sample, sequenced in a study of technical replicates of blood from a handful of donors. Produced via immunoSEQ multiplex PCR; TCRdb's table is partial and in-frame only. The repertoire holds fewer than 90,000 clones, with roughly 90% as singletons. Input material: T cells isolated from PBMCs. Receptors were obtained from a human donor in good health.

The V gene is TRBV28, the J gene TRBJ2-1; unclear D gene. Germline assignment: CDR1 MDHEN and CDR2 SYDVKM. Trimming left V 2 bases short and J 0 bases short, with 17 bases between. The CDR3 covers 18 residues. CDR3 protein: CASSLLGSVFSSYNEQFF. CDR3 in DNA: TGTGCCAGCAGTTTACTAGGCAGTGTTTTCAGCTCCTACAATGAGCAGTTCTTC.

The chain has TRBV10-2 and TRBJ1-2; D is unclear. V gave up 0 bases and J gave up 4 bases, with 12 bases separating them. The V gene's germline CDR1 is WSHSY and CDR2 SAAADI. The CDR3 runs to 15 residues. The DNA for the CDR3 is TGCGCCAGCAGTGAGTCCGAGGGCCCTTTCTATGGCTACACCTTC. Its protein product is CASSESEGPFYGYTF.

The chain recombines TRBV4-3 with TRBJ1-1, with 9 bases that match TRBD1. This CDR3 has 15 amino acids. Looked up from germline, CDR1 is LGHNA and CDR2 is YSLEER. V was clipped by 0 bases and J by 10 bases; unmatched bases: 9. CDR3 loop: CASSQELRGQGVAFF. The CDR3 region has the DNA TGCGCCAGCAGCCAAGAATTAAGGGGACAGGGTGTAGCTTTCTTT.

The chain couples TRBV21-1 to TRBJ1-1. TRBV21-1 is shown as a pseudogene. This CDR3 comprises 16 residues. The CDR3: CASSAFSGLGNTEAFF. The CDR3 DNA is TGTGCCAGCAGCGCGTTCTCGGGTTTGGGGAACACTGAAGCTTTCTTT.

The sample holds a few counts of this clone. V is TRBV19 and J is TRBJ2-1; 8 bases match TRBD1. V lost 5 bases, J lost 9 bases, and 6 bases stayed unmatched. Germline V gene data show CDR1 as LNHDA and CDR2 as SQIVND (reference sequence). The CDR3 runs to 13 residues. This CDR3 is CASSGQTGVEQFF. CDR3 DNA: TGTGCCAGTAGTGGGCAGACAGGGGTTGAGCAGTTCTTC. Full variable domain (rest looked up from reference TRBV19 and TRBJ2-1): DGGITQSPKYLFRKEGQNVTLSCEQNLNHDAMYWYRQDPGQGLRLIYYSQIVNDFQKGDIAEGYSVSREKKESFPLTVTSAQKNPTAFYLCASSGQTGVEQFFGPGTRLTVL.

CDR3 DNA: TGTGCCACAAAAGGGACATTTAACTCTGGGGCCAACGTCCTGACTTTC. Its protein product is CATKGTFNSGANVLTF. The J gene is TRBJ2-6, the V gene TRBV19, with D maybe TRBD1 (6 bases). The CDR3 covers 16 residues. The germline V gene encodes CDR1 LNHDA and CDR2 SQIVND (reference sequence). Deletions cut 10 bases from V and 0 bases from J, with 16 bases between.

V is TRBV30 and J is TRBJ2-3; 7 nucleotides line up with TRBD2. This CDR3 region has 13 residues. After removal of 5 bases from V and 0 bases from J, the junction contained 2 bases not matched to a gene. Germline lookup yields CDR1 GTSNPN and CDR2 SVGIG (reference sequence). The CDR3 region is CAWERESTDTQYF. The CDR3, as DNA: TGTGCCTGGGAGCGGGAAAGCACAGATACGCAGTATTTT.

This clone was seen a handful of times. The rearrangement joins TRBV9 to TRBJ1-5, with 9 bases lining up with TRBD1. V dropped 3 bases and J dropped 7; count of bases not matched to a gene: 8. The germline V gene encodes CDR1 SGDLS and CDR2 YYNGEE. The CDR3 loop spans 15 amino acids. Written as DNA, the CDR3 is TGTGCCAGCAGCGCCACGGGACAGGGAGGCCAGCCCCAGCATTTT. Protein sequence: CASSATGQGGQPQHF. Variable domain in full (rest from reference TRBV9 and TRBJ1-5): DSGVTQTPKHLITATGQRVTLRCSPRSGDLSVYWYQQSLDQGLQFLIQYYNGEERAKGNILERFSAQQFPDLHSELNLSSLELGDSALYFCASSATGQGGQPQHFGDGTRLSIL.

The rearrangement uses TRBV4-1 and TRBJ2-7; 7 nucleotides agree with TRBD1. Per the germline V gene, CDR1 is MGHRA and CDR2 is YSYEKL. The CDR3 runs 15 residues. V dropped 1 base and J dropped 3; count of bases not matched to a gene: 6. The CDR3 nucleotides are TGCGCCAGCAGCCAAGTCGCCGGGACAGTCTACGAGCAGTACTTC. It translates to CASSQVAGTVYEQYF.

This clone was detected once. The chain uses TRBV18 and TRBJ2-7; 9 positions match TRBD2. Germline lookup yields CDR1 KGHSH and CDR2 LQKENI. Trimming at V came to 0 bases and at J to 1 base, leaving 1 base not matched to a gene. This CDR3 is built from 15 residues. DNA for the CDR3: TGTGCCAGCTCACCACCGACTAGCGGTTCCTACGAGCAGTACTTC. It is translated as CASSPPTSGSYEQYF.

The chain links TRBV7-8 to TRBJ1-4; 7 positions match TRBD1. Germline trimming cut 2 bases from V and 3 bases from J; bases unmatched to any gene: 3. Germline CDR1 and CDR2: SGHVS and FQNEAQ. The CDR3 runs 15 residues. As DNA, the CDR3 is TGTGCCAGCAGCTTAATTACAGGGGCTAATGAAAAACTGTTTTTT. Amino acids: CASSLITGANEKLFF.

The chain employs TRBV4-2 and TRBJ2-1; possible D gene TRBD2, 6 bases. CDR1 and CDR2 (germline): LGHNA, YNFKEQ. This CDR3 contains 15 residues. With 0 bases removed from V and 9 bases from J, the gap between germline ends came to 15 bases. This chain's CDR3 is CASSQDWGREVEQFF. DNA for the CDR3: TGTGCCAGCAGCCAAGATTGGGGCAGGGAGGTTGAGCAGTTCTTC.

This chain links TRBV10-3 with TRBJ2-4; tentatively, D is TRBD2 (5 bases). V was shortened by 4 bases and J by 2 bases, with 9 bases between the two germline ends. Germline V gives CDR1 ENHRY, CDR2 SYGVKD. The CDR3 runs 14 residues. CDR3 region: CAISVGGSKNIQYF. DNA of the CDR3: TGTGCCATCAGTGTGGGCGGGTCCAAAAACATTCAGTACTTC.

The chain has TRBV27 and TRBJ2-7, with 10 bases matching TRBD2. V shed 4 bases, J shed 3 bases, and the junction held 6 bases outside the gene matches. The CDR3 loop spans 15 amino acids. CDR1 MNHEY and CDR2 SMNVEV come from the germline V gene (reference sequence). DNA for the CDR3: TGTGCCAGCAGTTCCGAGCGGGAGGGCCTCTACGAGCAGTACTTC. Amino acid sequence: CASSSEREGLYEQYF.

The CDR3 bases are TGCGCCAGCAGCAACATAGGAGGGCGAGGAAACACCGGGGAGCTGTTTTTT. Protein product: CASSNIGGRGNTGELFF. This chain connects TRBV4-1 to TRBJ2-2; a weak D match, TRBD2 (6 bases). Germline V CDR1 and CDR2: MGHRA, YSYEKL. The V gene lost 5 bases and the J gene lost 2 bases, with 18 bases spanning the gap. This CDR3 comprises 17 residues.

The chain carries TRBV5-1 and TRBJ2-5; the D gene is possibly TRBD2 (6 bases). With 3 bases removed from V and 5 bases from J, the gap between germline ends came to 14 bases. The CDR3 covers 14 residues. Germline values: CDR1 SGHRS, CDR2 YFSETQ. CDR3 in DNA: TGCGCCAGCAGCTCGCCGGGGGTGAGGGAGACCCAGTACTTC. Amino acid sequence: CASSSPGVRETQYF.

J is TRBJ2-1 and V is TRBV2, with D perhaps TRBD1 (5 bases). The germline V and J ends were trimmed by 5 bases and 6 bases, with 8 bases remaining between them. Germline CDR1 SNHLY, CDR2 FYNNEI. There are 12 residues in the CDR3. The CDR3: CASSLGVNEQFF. CDR3 coding DNA: TGTGCCAGCAGTTTAGGGGTCAATGAGCAGTTCTTC.

V and J are TRBV4-2 and TRBJ1-2, with no clear D. V was pared by 0 bases and J by 5 bases, with 13 bases between. This CDR3 is 15 amino acids long. Germline lookup yields CDR1 LGHNA and CDR2 YNFKEQ. The CDR3 loop is CASSQDPAGFYGYTF. As DNA, the CDR3 is TGTGCCAGCAGCCAAGATCCGGCAGGTTTTTATGGCTACACCTTC.

The CDR3 DNA reads as TGCGCCAGCAGCCATCATCAGGGGCCGACGAGGGGCTACACCTTC. Protein product: CASSHHQGPTRGYTF. V is TRBV4-1 and J is TRBJ1-2, with D possibly being TRBD1 (6 bases). The ends were cut back, 3 bases at V and 8 bases at J, with 19 bases in the middle. This CDR3 comprises 15 residues. CDR1 is MGHRA, CDR2 YSYEKL, per germline.

The CDR3 loop reads CASSQGGTNTEAFF. The CDR3 bases are TGTGCCAGCAGCCAAGGGGGCACGAACACTGAAGCTTTCTTT. This chain links TRBV4-2 with TRBJ1-1; TRBD1 might be the D (5 bases). Looked up from germline, CDR1 is LGHNA and CDR2 is YNFKEQ. Trimming took 1 base from V and 1 from J, leaving 7 bases between them. The CDR3 sequence is 14 residues long.

V is TRBV25-1 and J is TRBJ2-5, with 11 nucleotides matching TRBD2. V trimming: 2 bases; J trimming: 1 base; junction bases outside the gene matches: 3. CDR3 size: 16 residues. CDR1 is MGHDK and CDR2 is SYGVNS in the germline V gene. For the CDR3, the DNA is TGTGCCAGCAGTGAAGGGACTAGCGGAGCCCAAGAGACCCAGTACTTC. This sequence encodes CASSEGTSGAQETQYF.

The chain has TRBV6-5 and TRBJ2-3, with 9 positions matching TRBD2. The CDR3 runs 14 residues. V was pared by 6 bases and J by 3 bases, with 4 bases of the junction left unmatched. The germline gives CDR1 MNHEY, CDR2 SVGAGI. The CDR3 DNA is TGTGCCAGCAGCCGAGCGGGAGGTACAGATACGCAGTATTTT. Translation gives CASSRAGGTDTQYF.

The chain uses TRBV6-5 and TRBJ2-1, with a weak D call TRBD1 (6 bases). The CDR3 sequence is 13 residues long. V lost 6 bases and J lost 2, with 8 bases in between. The germline CDR1 and CDR2 sequences are MNHEY and SVGAGI. The CDR3 loop reads CASRDSPYNEQFF. As DNA, the CDR3 is TGTGCCAGCAGGGACAGCCCCTACAATGAGCAGTTCTTC.

The V call is TRBV27, the J call TRBJ2-1; 9 bases are shared with TRBD2. The CDR3 has 16 residues. Germline V gene data show CDR1 as MNHEY and CDR2 as SMNVEV (reference sequence). The J segment lost 2 bases and the V segment lost 0 bases, leaving 2 bases of the junction unmatched. CDR3 in DNA: TGTGCCAGCAGTTTATCACCTAGCGGGACCTACAATGAGCAGTTCTTC. Translated: CASSLSPSGTYNEQFF.